The following is a T cell receptor beta chain sequence with its context. A single count supports this clonotype. Its antigen is still unknown. No much larger clone exists at a distance of one base, and base qualities are not known. The CDR3 holds 12 amino acids from the cysteine to the phenylalanine. Kept here is only the CDR3 DNA, which spans 36 bases and is read in frame from base 1. CDR1 and CDR2, looked up from the germline V gene, are MNHEY and SVGAGI. Trimming leaves V shorter by 6 bases and J shorter by 6 bases, with the junction holding 3 bases beyond the gene matches. The roughly 38 donors, aged roughly 6 to 95 years, were systemically healthy Caucasian individuals from Russia. Each donor gave ten milliliters of peripheral blood, drawn into EDTA-treated Vacutainer tubes. Ficoll-Paque density-gradient centrifugation was used to isolate PBMCs, with at least 7 million per sample. Total RNA, at least 6 micrograms per sample, was extracted from PBMCs with Trizol reagent. Naive CD45RAhigh/CD27high T cell percentages were measured by flow cytometry on a PBMC aliquot from every donor.

Libraries were prepared through 5' RACE. Sequenced on an Illumina HiSeq 2500. A second PCR of roughly 6 to 11 cycles was run with a J-beta primer mix and a sample-barcoded 5' primer. A template-switch 5' adaptor carrying 12 random nucleotides introduced a unique molecular identifier onto each TCR beta cDNA molecule. At least 3 million CDR3-containing paired-end reads were obtained from each sample. All of the RNA was converted into first-strand cDNA using the Mint cDNA synthesis kit, with a TRBC-specific oligonucleotide serving as the primer. Following uracil-DNA glycosylase treatment, a first 18-cycle PCR with universal primers M1SS and BC2_uni_R was performed on all cDNA. The source study handled its data this way. Normalization of each sample was performed by random selection of 1 million high-quality reads, each carrying a distinct molecular identifier. Reads sharing molecular identifiers were discarded rather than binned into consensus sequences. MiTCR, run with a Q25 quality threshold and the strictest error-elimination algorithm, handled CDR3 identification, clonotype clustering and error correction. A nonparametric unseen species model with Euler transformation was used to estimate lower-bound total TCR beta diversity. TCRdb reprocessing: public reads trimmed at Q25 with fastp, clones called with MiXCR, in-frame beta chains kept. Rows with one shared CDR3 protein collapse into an entry with the most common genes and DNA. The V and J calls here are based on TCRdb, not the publication. This sample gives approximately 790,000 distinct CDR3 sequences in total; about 59% of them show up just once. About a quarter of the sample lies in the top ten.

The data belong to a study of blood T cells in healthy people across ages (dated by TCRdb to the mid-2010s). In the study overall: In model experiments, roughly one uniquely barcoded TCR beta cDNA molecule per two T cells was captured by template switching. Age-related changes in TCR beta repertoire diversity were measured in the study by deep sequencing normalized with unique cDNA molecular identifiers. Four age groups were formed from the donors: young (average roughly 16 years), middle-aged (around 40), aged (about 62) and long-lived (roughly 88). Donors of different ages were randomly distributed across sequencing lanes to avoid experimental bias. For two donors (one aged 18 to 29 and one aged 80 or older), the study analyzed two additional independent replicas of 1 million unique cDNA reads from the same blood draw. Overall study results and their limits: A strong correlation was found between observed TCR beta diversity and the percentage of naive T cells measured by flow cytometry. The CMV infection status of donors was not known, potentially confounding age-related changes in expanded clonotypes. Observed TCR beta diversity per million T cells fell roughly linearly with age, and a significant reduction was already apparent by age about 38. Conclusive comparison of naive and antigen-experienced compartments was prevented by the profiling of bulk unsorted PBMCs. Estimates of total diversity based on one million sequenced T cells were considered lower bounds and underestimates. Compared with the aged group, the long-lived group had more naive CD4+ T cells, fewer expanded clones and increased TCR diversity, suggesting age selection.

The sequencing input was blood. The sequence is built from TRBV6-5 and TRBJ1-2, with 8 middle bases fitting TRBD1. The receptor comes from a man aged 30 to 45 in good health. The CDR3 here reads CASRYRGNGYTF. The DNA sequence is given as TGTGCCAGCAGGTACAGGGGGAATGGCTACACCTTC.